The 21 T cell receptor beta chains below were found in one sample sequenced in a study of blood T cell repertoires in COVID-19. Clones were sequenced by immunoSEQ multiplex PCR, and TCRdb holds only the in-frame ones, with some missing. The sample records under 200,000 clones, 89% being singletons. Specimen: PBMCs or T cells enriched from blood (not recorded which). The receptors originated from a young woman who had recovered from COVID-19.

This chain joins TRBV4-1 and TRBJ1-2; 7 bases align to TRBD1. The CDR3 runs to 16 residues. V gave up 2 bases and J gave up 3 bases; unmatched junction bases: 9. CDR1 and CDR2 (germline): MGHRA, YSYEKL. CDR3: CASSQTTGVLYYGYTF. Here the CDR3 DNA reads TGCGCCAGCAGCCAAACAACAGGGGTGTTGTACTATGGCTACACCTTC.

V gene TRBV28 combines with J gene TRBJ2-2; 7 nucleotides match TRBD1. The CDR3 has 16 residues. The germline V gene has CDR1 MDHEN and CDR2 SYDVKM. After removal of 5 bases from V and 5 bases from J, the junction contained 11 bases not matched to a gene. For the CDR3, the DNA is TGTGCCAGCAGTCTATCCGACAGGGTACGAACCGGGGAGCTGTTTTTT. It codes for CASSLSDRVRTGELFF.

The chain recombines TRBV27 with TRBJ2-7, with D uncertain. This CDR3 spans 14 amino acids. The V end lost 4 bases, the J end lost 2 bases, and 12 bases lay between the germline ends. Germline CDR1 reads MNHEY; CDR2 reads SMNVEV (reference sequence). CDR3 bases: TGTGCCAGCAGTTCCCCTGCCAGAACCTACGAGCAGTACTTC. As protein: CASSSPARTYEQYF.

V usage is TRBV11-2 and J usage is TRBJ2-2; 7 positions match TRBD2. The J segment lost 6 bases and the V segment lost 1 base, leaving 5 bases of the junction unmatched. The CDR3 covers 15 residues. Germline V gene sequence: CDR1 SGHAT, CDR2 FQNNGV. CDR3 sequence (DNA): TGTGCCAGCAGCTTAGCGTTGCGGGAGCCCGGGGAGCTGTTTTTT. Protein sequence: CASSLALREPGELFF.

The V call is TRBV4-3, the J call TRBJ2-3, with D possibly TRBD2 on 5 matching bases. CDR1 and CDR2 from the germline V gene are LGHNA and YSLEER. V lost 0 bases, J lost 6 bases, and 16 bases lay in between. This CDR3 region has 16 residues. The DNA of the CDR3 is TGCGCCAGCAGCCAAGAGCGGGTCCAGGTGGTGGATACGCAGTATTTT. It translates to CASSQERVQVVDTQYF.

The chain has TRBV3-1 (or the pseudogene TRBV3-2) and TRBJ1-4; the D is unclear. This CDR3 has 12 residues. Germline V lookup: CDR1 LGHDT, CDR2 YNNKEL (reference sequence). Trimming shortened V by 4 bases and J by 5 bases, and 5 bases separated the two germline ends. CDR3 residues: CASSPRNEKLFF. The DNA of the CDR3 is TGTGCCAGCAGCCCTAGAAATGAAAAACTGTTTTTT.

V is TRBV15 and J is TRBJ2-5; D is perhaps TRBD1 (7 bases). Trimming took 1 base from V and 3 from J, leaving 15 bases between them. CDR1 LNHNV and CDR2 YYDKDF come from the germline V gene (reference sequence). The CDR3 runs 16 residues. The CDR3 reads CATSRAGRGAKETQYF. The DNA for the CDR3 is TGTGCCACCAGCAGAGCCGGCAGGGGGGCGAAAGAGACCCAGTACTTC.

A few counts support this clone. This chain connects TRBV19 to TRBJ2-7; 11 bases map to TRBD2. Germline V gene lookup returns CDR1 LNHDA and CDR2 SQIVND (reference sequence). This CDR3 region has 16 residues. With 5 bases clipped from V and 4 bases from J, the junction kept 10 bases outside the gene matches. The CDR3 DNA sequence: TGTGCCAGTAGTCCCGGACTAGCGGGTGTTAAATACGAGCAGTACTTC. As protein: CASSPGLAGVKYEQYF.

This chain links TRBV4-3 with TRBJ1-2; D gene unclear. Trimming took off 1 base at V and 4 bases at J, with 10 bases between the two ends. Germline loops: CDR1 LGHNA, CDR2 YSLEER. This CDR3 comprises 14 residues. The CDR3, as DNA: TGCGCCAGCAGCCAAGGTCTGGCCTCCTATGGCTACACCTTC. Translated, it gives CASSQGLASYGYTF.

This sequence joins TRBV29-1 and TRBJ2-1; tentatively, D is TRBD1 (6 bases). Between the trimmed V and J ends, which lost 1 base and 0 bases, there was a span of 13 bases. Germline V gives CDR1 SQVTM, CDR2 ANQGSEA. The CDR3 is 16 amino acids. CDR3 sequence: CSVEGTGPNSYNEQFF. DNA of the CDR3: TGCAGCGTTGAAGGTACAGGGCCCAACTCCTACAATGAGCAGTTCTTC.

The V and J genes are TRBV27 and TRBJ2-2; D unresolved. CDR3 length: 13 amino acids. V lost 0 bases and J lost 4, with 3 bases in between. Germline CDR1 MNHEY, CDR2 SMNVEV (reference sequence). DNA of the CDR3: TGTGCCAGCAGTTTATCTCGCACCGGGGAGCTGTTTTTT. It encodes CASSLSRTGELFF.

The chain has TRBV5-1 and TRBJ1-4; 7 nucleotides line up with TRBD1. Trimming took 2 bases from V and 8 from J; bases not matched to a gene: 6. CDR3 length: 14 amino acids. CDR1 and CDR2 from the germline V gene are SGHRS and YFSETQ. The CDR3 nucleotides read TGCGCCAGCAGCTTCTTAGGGGGCAACGAAAAACTGTTTTTT. Protein product: CASSFLGGNEKLFF.

The chain uses TRBV6-5 and TRBJ1-1; D is uncertain. The germline V and J ends were trimmed by 0 bases and 2 bases, with 7 bases remaining between them. CDR1 MNHEY and CDR2 SVGAGI come from the germline V gene. The CDR3 runs 14 residues. In DNA form, the CDR3 reads TGTGCCAGCAGTTACTCTCCGAGAAACACTGAAGCTTTCTTT. Translated, it gives CASSYSPRNTEAFF.

This chain uses TRBV28 with TRBJ2-5; 9 bases fit TRBD2. With 6 bases clipped from V and 4 bases from J, the junction kept 18 bases outside the gene matches. Germline CDR1 reads MDHEN; CDR2 reads SYDVKM. The CDR3 is 18 residues long. CDR3 sequence reads: CASSKESPSGALPETQYF. CDR3 bases: TGTGCCAGCAGCAAGGAATCCCCTAGCGGGGCTTTACCAGAGACCCAGTACTTC.

This clone was picked up one time. The rearrangement joins TRBV30 to TRBJ1-1, with unresolved D. The CDR3 runs 15 residues. Deletions cut 3 bases from V and 3 bases from J, with 17 bases between. Germline CDR1 is GTSNPN and CDR2 is SVGIG (reference sequence). The CDR3 spells CAWSDRMGRDTEAFF. The DNA of the CDR3 is TGTGCCTGGAGCGACCGGATGGGGAGGGACACTGAAGCTTTCTTT.

This chain joins TRBV9 and TRBJ1-3; no reliable D call. The V gene lost 4 bases and the J gene lost 1 base, with 9 bases spanning the gap. Per the germline V gene, CDR1 is SGDLS and CDR2 is YYNGEE. The CDR3 has 14 amino acids. The CDR3 DNA is TGTGCCAGCAGCCTCGGGGTTTCTGGAAACACCATATATTTT. As protein: CASSLGVSGNTIYF.

The chain combines TRBV5-6 with TRBJ1-1; 8 bases agree with TRBD1. This CDR3 contains 16 residues. The ends lost 0 bases at V and 1 base at J; junction bases unmatched: 5. The germline CDR1 and CDR2 sequences are SGHDT and YYEEEE. CDR3 bases: TGTGCCAGCAGCTTGGAAGTGGACAGGGCGAACACTGAAGCTTTCTTT. Translated: CASSLEVDRANTEAFF.

The chain carries TRBV10-3 and TRBJ2-7; no firm D call. The germline V and J ends were trimmed by 7 bases and 9 bases, with 25 bases remaining between them. Germline V gene sequence: CDR1 ENHRY, CDR2 SYGVKD. The CDR3 has 15 amino acids. CDR3 DNA: TGTGCCATCACTGAAGACGTGGGCTGGGCTACGAGGCAGTACTTC. It codes for CAITEDVGWATRQYF.

The genes are TRBV5-6 and TRBJ1-4; no clear D gene. CDR1 is SGHDT, CDR2 YYEEEE, per germline. Trimming took off 3 bases at V and 3 bases at J, with 12 bases between the two ends. This CDR3 is built from 15 residues. The CDR3: CASSSTVLANEKLFF. The CDR3 DNA sequence: TGTGCCAGCAGCTCCACAGTACTGGCTAATGAAAAACTGTTTTTT.

CDR3 DNA: TGTGCCAGCAGTGACCCACAATGGGGGGCAGTGACTAGCTCCTCAGAGACCCAGTACTTC. Protein product: CASSDPQWGAVTSSSETQYF. This sequence joins TRBV2 and TRBJ2-5; D perhaps matches TRBD2 (7 bases). The V gene's germline CDR1 is SNHLY and CDR2 FYNNEI. The CDR3 totals 20 residues. V shed 3 bases and J shed 4 bases, with 30 bases lying between them.

The rearrangement links TRBV10-1 to TRBJ2-5, with 11 bases that match TRBD2. CDR3 size: 15 residues. V lost 5 bases, J lost 5 bases, and 7 bases stayed unmatched. Germline-derived CDR1 and CDR2 are WNHNN and SYGVQD (reference sequence). Here the CDR3 DNA reads TGCGCCAGCAGTCGGGGACTAGCGGAAGGGGAGACCCAGTACTTC. Its protein is CASSRGLAEGETQYF.